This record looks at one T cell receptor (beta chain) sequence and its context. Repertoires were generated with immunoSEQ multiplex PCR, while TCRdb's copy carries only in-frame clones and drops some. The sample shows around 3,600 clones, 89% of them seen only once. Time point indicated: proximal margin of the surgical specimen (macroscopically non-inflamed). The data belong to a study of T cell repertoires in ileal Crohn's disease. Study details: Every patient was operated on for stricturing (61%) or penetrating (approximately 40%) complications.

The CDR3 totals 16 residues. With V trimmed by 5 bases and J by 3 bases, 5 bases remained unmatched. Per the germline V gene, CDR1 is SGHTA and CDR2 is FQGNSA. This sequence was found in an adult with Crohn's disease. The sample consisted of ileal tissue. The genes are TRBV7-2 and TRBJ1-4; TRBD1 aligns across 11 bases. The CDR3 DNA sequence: TGTGCCAGCAGCGAGGGACAGGGGGTACCTAATGAAAAACTGTTTTTT. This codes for CASSEGQGVPNEKLFF.